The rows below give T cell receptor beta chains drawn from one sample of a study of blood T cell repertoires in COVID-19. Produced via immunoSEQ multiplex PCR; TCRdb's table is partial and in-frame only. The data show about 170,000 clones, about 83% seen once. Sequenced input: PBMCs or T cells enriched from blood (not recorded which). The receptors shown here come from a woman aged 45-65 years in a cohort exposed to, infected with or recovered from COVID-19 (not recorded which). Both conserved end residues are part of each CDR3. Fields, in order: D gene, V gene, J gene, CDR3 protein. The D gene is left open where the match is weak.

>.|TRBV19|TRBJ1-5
CASRPYNQPQHF
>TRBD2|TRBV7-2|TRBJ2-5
CASSIGLAIQETQYF
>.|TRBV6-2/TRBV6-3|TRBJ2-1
CASSQRRPGQQSGGQFF
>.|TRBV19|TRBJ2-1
CASSAGGLIDNEQFF
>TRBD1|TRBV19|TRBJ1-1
CASTRDRENTEAFF
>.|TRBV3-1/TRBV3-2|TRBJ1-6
CASSQDIVASGYNSPLHF
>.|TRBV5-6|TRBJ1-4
CASSANRIYNEKLFF
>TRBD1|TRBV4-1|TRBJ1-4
CASSQGQGPLLNEKLFF
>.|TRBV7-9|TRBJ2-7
CASSQGGYEQYF
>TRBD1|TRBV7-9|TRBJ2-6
CASSPRGGLSGANVLTF
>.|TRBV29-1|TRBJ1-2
CSVERRSYGYTF
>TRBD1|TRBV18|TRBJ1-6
CASSPSYRGGSPLHF
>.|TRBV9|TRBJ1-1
CASSVSGTLNTEAFF
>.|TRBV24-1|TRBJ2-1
CATSDMGTEGNYNEQFF
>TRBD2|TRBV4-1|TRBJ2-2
CASSQSSSGTNTGELFF
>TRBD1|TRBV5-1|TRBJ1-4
CASSSTGSREKLFF
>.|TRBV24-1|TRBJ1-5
CATSLPGNQPQHF
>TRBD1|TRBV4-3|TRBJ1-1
CASSQGQGVETEAFF
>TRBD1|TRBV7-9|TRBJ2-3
CASSKDRGPTDTQYF
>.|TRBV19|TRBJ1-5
CASKTAINSNQPQHF
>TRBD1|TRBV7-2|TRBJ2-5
CASSSDRGRGTQYF
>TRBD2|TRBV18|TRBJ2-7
CASGTSERVYEQYF
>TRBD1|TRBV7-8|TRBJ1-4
CASSLAEGGQPLEKLFF
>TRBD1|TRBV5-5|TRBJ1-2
CASSLVSVRRQGTGGYTF
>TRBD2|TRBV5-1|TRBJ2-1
CASSLTGTNSYNEQFF
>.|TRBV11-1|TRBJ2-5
CASSLGGQETQYF
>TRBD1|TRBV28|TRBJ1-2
CASSTTPDRDYGYTF
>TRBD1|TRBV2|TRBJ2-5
CASSTTGQTGETQYF
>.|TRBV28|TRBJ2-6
CASSSPTGSAGANVLTF
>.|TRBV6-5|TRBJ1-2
CASRGSGEDGYTF
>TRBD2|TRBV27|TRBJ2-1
CASSSMASGRRNNEQFF
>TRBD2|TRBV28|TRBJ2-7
CASSFGLAGSYEQYF
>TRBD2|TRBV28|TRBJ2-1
CASSLYSRENLDEQFF
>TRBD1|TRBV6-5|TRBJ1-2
CASSQPGTGMETF
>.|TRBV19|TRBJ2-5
CASSIPGVEETQYF
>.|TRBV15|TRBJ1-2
CATAQGNYGYTF
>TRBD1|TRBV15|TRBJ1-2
CATSREGRGEYGYTF
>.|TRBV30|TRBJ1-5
CAWSDPLRGAQHF
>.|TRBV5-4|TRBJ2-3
CASSPDPGLLMRTDTQYF
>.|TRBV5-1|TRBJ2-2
CASSLVRGAGGELFF
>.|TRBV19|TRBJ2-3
CASSSGARGTQYF
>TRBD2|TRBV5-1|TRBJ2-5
CASSLGLADQETQYF